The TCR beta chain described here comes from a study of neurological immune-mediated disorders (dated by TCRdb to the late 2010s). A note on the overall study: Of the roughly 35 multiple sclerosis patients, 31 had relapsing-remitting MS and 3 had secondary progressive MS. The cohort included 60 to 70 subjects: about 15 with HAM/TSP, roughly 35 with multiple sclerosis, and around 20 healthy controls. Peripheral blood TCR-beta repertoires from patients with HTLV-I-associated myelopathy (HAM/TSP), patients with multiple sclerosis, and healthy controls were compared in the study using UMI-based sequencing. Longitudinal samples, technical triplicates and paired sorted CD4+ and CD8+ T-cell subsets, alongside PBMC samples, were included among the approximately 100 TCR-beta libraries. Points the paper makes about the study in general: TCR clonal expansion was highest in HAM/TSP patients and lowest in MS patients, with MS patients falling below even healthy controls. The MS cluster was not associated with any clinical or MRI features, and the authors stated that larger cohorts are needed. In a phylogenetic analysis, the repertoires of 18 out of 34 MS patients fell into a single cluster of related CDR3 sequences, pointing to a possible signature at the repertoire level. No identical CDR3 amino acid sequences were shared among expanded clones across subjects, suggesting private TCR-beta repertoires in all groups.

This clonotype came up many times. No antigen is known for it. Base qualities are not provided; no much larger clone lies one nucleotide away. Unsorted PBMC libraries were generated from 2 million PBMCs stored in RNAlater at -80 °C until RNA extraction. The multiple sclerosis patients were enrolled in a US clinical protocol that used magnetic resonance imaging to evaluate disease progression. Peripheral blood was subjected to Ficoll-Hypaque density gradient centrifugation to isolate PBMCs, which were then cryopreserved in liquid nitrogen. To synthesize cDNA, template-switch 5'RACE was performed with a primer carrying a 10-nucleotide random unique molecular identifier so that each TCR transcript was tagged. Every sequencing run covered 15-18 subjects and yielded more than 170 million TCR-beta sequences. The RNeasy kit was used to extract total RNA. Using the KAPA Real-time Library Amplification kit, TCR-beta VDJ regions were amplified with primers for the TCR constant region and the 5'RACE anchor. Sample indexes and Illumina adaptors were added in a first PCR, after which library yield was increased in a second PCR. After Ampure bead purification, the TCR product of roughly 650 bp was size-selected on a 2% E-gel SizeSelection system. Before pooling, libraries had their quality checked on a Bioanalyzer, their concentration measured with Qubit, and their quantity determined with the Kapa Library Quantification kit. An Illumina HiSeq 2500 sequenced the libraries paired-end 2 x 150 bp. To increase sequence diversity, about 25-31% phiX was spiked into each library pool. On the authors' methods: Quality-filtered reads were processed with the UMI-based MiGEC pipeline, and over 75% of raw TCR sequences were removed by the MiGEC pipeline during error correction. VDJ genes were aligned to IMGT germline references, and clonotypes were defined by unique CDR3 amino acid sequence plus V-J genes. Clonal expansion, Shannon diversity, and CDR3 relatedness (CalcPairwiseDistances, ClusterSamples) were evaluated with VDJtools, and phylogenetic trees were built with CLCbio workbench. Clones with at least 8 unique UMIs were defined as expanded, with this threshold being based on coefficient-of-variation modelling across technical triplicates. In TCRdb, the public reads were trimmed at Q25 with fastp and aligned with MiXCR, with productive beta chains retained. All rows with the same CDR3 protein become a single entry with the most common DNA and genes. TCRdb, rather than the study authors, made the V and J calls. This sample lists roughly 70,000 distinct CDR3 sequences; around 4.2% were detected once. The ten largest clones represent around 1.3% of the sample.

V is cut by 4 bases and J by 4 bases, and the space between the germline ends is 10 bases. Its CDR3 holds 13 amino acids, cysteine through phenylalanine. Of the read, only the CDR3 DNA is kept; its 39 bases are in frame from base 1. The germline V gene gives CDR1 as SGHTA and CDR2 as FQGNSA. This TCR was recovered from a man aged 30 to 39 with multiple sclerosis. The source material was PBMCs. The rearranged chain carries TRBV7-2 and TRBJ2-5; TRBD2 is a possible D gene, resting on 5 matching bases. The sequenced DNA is TGTGCCAGCAGCTCAGCTAGCAGAGAGACCCAGTACTTC. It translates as CASSSASRETQYF.